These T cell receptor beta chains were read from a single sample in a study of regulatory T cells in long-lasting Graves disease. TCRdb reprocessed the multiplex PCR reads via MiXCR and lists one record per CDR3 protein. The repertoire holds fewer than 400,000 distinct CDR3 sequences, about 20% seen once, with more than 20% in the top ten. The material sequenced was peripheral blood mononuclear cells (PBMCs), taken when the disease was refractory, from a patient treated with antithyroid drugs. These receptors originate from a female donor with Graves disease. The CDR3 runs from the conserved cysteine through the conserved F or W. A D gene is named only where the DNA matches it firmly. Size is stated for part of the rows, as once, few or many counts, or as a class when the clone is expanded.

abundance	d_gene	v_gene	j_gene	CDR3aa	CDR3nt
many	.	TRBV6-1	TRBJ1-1	CASVSWNTEAFF	TGTGCCAGCGTTAGTTGGAACACTGAAGCTTTCTTT
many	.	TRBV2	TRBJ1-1	CATQAGTFRTEAFF	TGTGCCACCCAAGCGGGAACCTTCCGCACTGAAGCTTTCTTT
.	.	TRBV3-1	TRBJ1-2	CASSQGSTNYGYTF	TGTGCCAGCAGCCAAGGATCCACTAACTATGGCTACACCTTC
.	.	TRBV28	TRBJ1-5	CATQNNQPQHF	TGTGCCACCCAGAACAATCAGCCCCAGCATTTT
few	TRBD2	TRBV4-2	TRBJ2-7	CASSQDGLAGSYEQYF	TGTGCCAGCAGCCAAGATGGGCTAGCGGGTTCCTACGAGCAGTACTTC
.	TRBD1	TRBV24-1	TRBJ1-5	CATSAHPGQEGGNQPQHF	TGTGCCACCAGTGCCCACCCGGGACAGGAGGGAGGCAATCAGCCCCAGCATTTT
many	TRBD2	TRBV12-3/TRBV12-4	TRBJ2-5	CASSSRTSGAVETQYF	TGTGCCAGCAGTTCCCGGACTAGCGGGGCTGTAGAGACCCAGTACTTC
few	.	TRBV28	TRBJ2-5	CASSTHRDTQETQYF	TGTGCCAGCAGCACCCATCGGGACACTCAAGAGACCCAGTACTTC
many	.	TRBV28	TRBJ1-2	CASTPGQFYGYTF	TGTGCCAGCACCCCCGGACAGTTCTATGGCTACACCTTC
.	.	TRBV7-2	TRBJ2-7	CASSPAGKQYF	TGTGCCAGCAGCCCCGCTGGTAAGCAGTACTTC
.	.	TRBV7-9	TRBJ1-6	CASSLVLSDSPLHF	TGTGCCAGCAGCTTAGTTTTATCGGATTCACCCCTCCACTTT
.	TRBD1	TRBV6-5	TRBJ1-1	CASSYHGTTGATEAFF	TGTGCCAGCAGTTACCATGGGACGACAGGGGCCACTGAAGCTTTCTTT
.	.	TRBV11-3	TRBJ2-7	CASSLTGTHEQYF	TGTGCCAGCAGCCTGACAGGGACTCACGAGCAGTACTTC
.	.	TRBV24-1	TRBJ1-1	CATSDVDSYEAFF	TGTGCCACCAGTGACGTTGACAGTTATGAAGCTTTCTTT
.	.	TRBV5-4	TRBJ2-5	CASSLELGNRETQYF	TGTGCCAGCAGCTTGGAATTGGGAAATCGGGAGACCCAGTACTTC
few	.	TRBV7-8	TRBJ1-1	CASSPGLRAFF	TGTGCCAGCAGCCCCGGCCTGAGGGCTTTCTTT
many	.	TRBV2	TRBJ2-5	CASSERRGSYQETQYF	TGTGCCAGCAGTGAAAGGAGGGGGTCGTACCAAGAGACCCAGTACTTC
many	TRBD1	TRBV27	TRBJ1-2	CASSPGQTYGYTF	TGTGCCAGCAGCCCGGGACAGACATATGGCTACACCTTC
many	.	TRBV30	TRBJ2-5	CAWSVFGETQYF	TGTGCCTGGAGTGTATTTGGAGAGACCCAGTACTTC
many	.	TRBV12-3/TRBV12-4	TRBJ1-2	CASSSPGDYGYTF	TGTGCCAGCAGCTCCCCAGGGGACTATGGCTACACCTTC
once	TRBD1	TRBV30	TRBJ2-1	CACTPGTGADEQFF	TGTGCCTGCACCCCGGGGACAGGGGCAGATGAGCAGTTCTTC
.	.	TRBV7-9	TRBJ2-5	CASILNSGIQETQYF	TGTGCCAGCATCCTGAATAGCGGTATACAAGAGACCCAGTACTTC
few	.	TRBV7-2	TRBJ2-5	CASSLLLAQMGTQYF	TGTGCCAGCAGCTTACTCCTAGCTCAAATGGGGACCCAGTACTTC
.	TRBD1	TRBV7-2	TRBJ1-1	CASSWNPGGTEAFF	TGTGCCAGCAGCTGGAATCCAGGGGGGACTGAAGCTTTCTTT
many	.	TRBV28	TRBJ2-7	CASSLSLRAGDEQYF	TGTGCCAGCAGTTTATCCTTAAGGGCAGGCGACGAGCAGTACTTC
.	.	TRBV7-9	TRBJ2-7	CASSRDQGKQYF	TGTGCCAGCAGTCGCGACCAGGGGAAGCAGTACTTC
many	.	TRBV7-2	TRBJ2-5	CASGKQETQYF	TGTGCCAGCGGGAAGCAAGAGACCCAGTACTTC
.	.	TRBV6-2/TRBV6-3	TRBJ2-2	CASSQPQLVLGTGELFF	TGTGCCAGCAGCCAACCCCAACTAGTTCTTGGAACCGGGGAGCTGTTTTTT